These 24 T cell receptor beta chains were all obtained from the same sample, sequenced in a study of regulatory and conventional T cells in RAG deficiency. Clones were read by immunoSEQ multiplex PCR, and TCRdb kept only the in-frame ones, dropping some. Of approximately 10,000 clones listed, roughly 94% were seen once; the top ten hold 1.3% to 1.5%. Blood CD4+ CD25-high CD127-low regulatory T cells supplied the genomic DNA template. These sequences were also reported in another study, on regulatory T cells. That study adds: Primers: 52 TRBV forward and 13 TRBJ reverse.

The sample was CD127- CD25+ CD4+ Tregs sorted from blood. The receptors originated from a human donor in good health.

V and J are TRBV5-6 and TRBJ1-2, with 7 bases identical to TRBD1. The CDR3 loop spans 12 amino acids. The germline V gene encodes CDR1 SGHDT and CDR2 YYEEEE. Unmatched junction bases numbered 4, after V lost 4 bases and J lost 7 bases. The CDR3 DNA follows: TGTGCCAGCAGCGGGACAGAATCTGGCTACACCTTC. As protein: CASSGTESGYTF.

The chain is built from TRBV19 and TRBJ1-2; 9 nucleotides align to TRBD1. J was trimmed by 7 bases and V by 3 bases; bases with no gene match: 6. Germline CDR1 is LNHDA and CDR2 is SQIVND (reference sequence). This CDR3 comprises 14 residues. The CDR3 nucleotides are TGTGCCAGTAGTATGACAGGGGGAGTGGCTGGCTACACCTTC. Amino acids: CASSMTGGVAGYTF.

The chain is built from TRBV10-3 and TRBJ2-2; 8 nucleotides agree with TRBD1. With 6 bases clipped from V and 4 bases from J, the junction kept 10 bases outside the gene matches. The CDR3 runs to 16 residues. The germline gives CDR1 ENHRY, CDR2 SYGVKD. The CDR3 nucleotides read TGTGCCATCAGCGGAGGACAGGGTCGAAGCACCGGGGAGCTGTTTTTT. Protein sequence: CAISGGQGRSTGELFF.

This rearrangement joins TRBV27 to TRBJ2-2; possible D gene TRBD1, 6 bases. CDR1 and CDR2 (germline): MNHEY, SMNVEV (reference sequence). This CDR3 region has 18 residues. The V end lost 5 bases, the J end lost 0 bases, and 19 bases lay between the germline ends. As DNA, the CDR3 is TGTGCCAGCAGTCCAATTCTACCGGGACAATCGAACACCGGGGAGCTGTTTTTT. Protein: CASSPILPGQSNTGELFF.

V gene TRBV7-2 combines with J gene TRBJ2-7, with D unclear. Per germline, CDR1 SGHTA and CDR2 FQGNSA. This CDR3 is built from 14 residues. V shed 5 bases and J shed 2 bases, with 13 bases lying between them. CDR3 amino acids: CASSAYLTTYEQYF. The CDR3 DNA reads TGTGCCAGCAGCGCCTACCTTACCACCTACGAGCAGTACTTC.

The J gene is TRBJ2-1, the V gene TRBV10-3, with TRBD2 matching 11 bases. J was trimmed by 12 bases and V by 4 bases; bases with no gene match: 8. The CDR3 loop spans 14 amino acids. Germline lookup yields CDR1 ENHRY and CDR2 SYGVKD. In DNA form, the CDR3 reads TGTGCCATCAGTGCTAGCGGGGGGCCTGTATGGCAGTTCTTC. Residues: CAISASGGPVWQFF.

The V and J genes are TRBV11-2 and TRBJ1-6; TRBD1 matches 8 bases. This CDR3 is built from 15 residues. From germline, CDR1 is SGHAT and CDR2 FQNNGV. Unmatched junction bases numbered 14, after V lost 5 bases and J lost 14 bases. DNA for the CDR3: TGTGCCAGCAGCCCCGGGACAGGCGGGGAGGGATCCCTCCACTTT. Translating gives CASSPGTGGEGSLHF.

This sequence joins TRBV5-1 and TRBJ1-1; D may be TRBD1 (6 bases). The CDR3 sequence is 14 residues long. Germline V lookup: CDR1 SGHRS, CDR2 YFSETQ. V was shortened by 2 bases and J by 6 bases, with 14 bases between the two germline ends. CDR3 bases: TGCGCCAGCAGCTTCCGGACAGCCCGAGCTGAAGCTTTCTTT. This encodes CASSFRTARAEAFF.

The rearrangement uses TRBV25-1 and TRBJ2-5, with TRBD1 matching over 8 bases. Germline CDR1 reads MGHDK; CDR2 reads SYGVNS. Trimming removed 0 bases from V and 5 bases from J; junction bases left unmatched: 8. This CDR3 has 16 amino acids. For the CDR3, the DNA is TGTGCCAGCAGTGAATATTACAGGGGGGCGGCGGAGACCCAGTACTTC. Amino acids: CASSEYYRGAAETQYF.

As concerns this clone: An end of the junction does not agree with germline; a read error may underlie this. This same CDR3 is encoded by further DNA sequences in the sample. The V and J genes are TRBV19 and TRBJ1-6, with TRBD1 identical over 8 bases. Germline V CDR1 and CDR2: LNHDA, SQIVND (reference sequence). The CDR3 is 16 residues long. The CDR3 sequence is CASSLGQGQYNSPLHF. The DNA of the CDR3 is TGTGCCAGTAGTTTAGGACAGGGCCAATATAATTCCCCCCTCCACTTT.

The chain couples TRBV10-2 to TRBJ1-3, with TRBD1 identical over 8 bases. The CDR3 totals 14 residues. The germline gives CDR1 WSHSY, CDR2 SAAADI. V was pared by 2 bases and J by 9 bases, with 6 bases of the junction left unmatched. The CDR3 is CASSERQGMGTIYF. DNA of the CDR3: TGCGCCAGCAGTGAGCGACAGGGGATGGGCACCATATATTTT.

The chain recombines TRBV6-5 with TRBJ2-4; a possible D gene is TRBD2 (6 bases). The germline V gene has CDR1 MNHEY and CDR2 SVGAGI. V was trimmed by 5 bases and J by 2 bases, leaving 13 bases between them. CDR3 size: 15 residues. CDR3 nucleotide sequence: TGTGCCAGCAGTGGGCGGGGTCGAACCAAAAACATTCAGTACTTC. Protein: CASSGRGRTKNIQYF.

This clone has only one observation. The chain joins TRBV19 to TRBJ2-7; D might be TRBD1 (6 bases). CDR1 and CDR2 (germline): LNHDA, SQIVND (reference sequence). The CDR3 sequence is 13 residues long. V lost 10 bases and J lost 6, with 19 bases in between. In nucleotides, the CDR3 is TGTGCCACCAGGGAGTTGGGGGCTGGCGAGCAGTACTTC. Protein sequence: CATRELGAGEQYF. The variable domain in full, completed from reference TRBV19 and TRBJ2-7, reads DGGITQSPKYLFRKEGQNVTLSCEQNLNHDAMYWYRQDPGQGLRLIYYSQIVNDFQKGDIAEGYSVSREKKESFPLTVTSAQKNPTAFYLCATRELGAGEQYFGPGTRLTVT.

V gene TRBV5-6 combines with J gene TRBJ1-1, with TRBD1 matching 7 bases. Trimming at V came to 4 bases and at J to 4 bases, leaving 4 bases not matched to a gene. The CDR3 extends over 13 amino acids. Per the germline V gene, CDR1 is SGHDT and CDR2 is YYEEEE. The CDR3 nucleotides are TGTGCCAGCAGCGTAGACAGGGTCACTGAAGCTTTCTTT. Protein: CASSVDRVTEAFF.

CDR3 DNA: TGTGCCAGTAGTATAACAGGGGGCATATACGAGCAGTACTTC. It yields the protein CASSITGGIYEQYF. This chain links TRBV19 with TRBJ2-7; 9 bases agree with TRBD1. The CDR3 has 14 amino acids. V was clipped by 2 bases and J by 4 bases; unmatched bases: 3. Germline V lookup: CDR1 LNHDA, CDR2 SQIVND (reference sequence).

This clone was observed once. This sequence joins TRBV7-2 and TRBJ2-3, with 8 nucleotides matching TRBD2. The V gene's germline CDR1 is SGHTA and CDR2 FQGNSA. The ends lost 5 bases at V and 0 bases at J; junction bases unmatched: 10. The CDR3 has 17 amino acids. The DNA for the CDR3 is TGTGCCAGCAGCCTACTAGGACTAGCAACTAGCACAGATACGCAGTATTTT. Residues: CASSLLGLATSTDTQYF. The variable domain in full, completed from reference TRBV7-2 and TRBJ2-3, reads GAGVSQSPSNKVTEKGKDVELRCDPISGHTALYWYRQSLGQGLEFLIYFQGNSAPDKSGLPSDRFSAERTGGSVSTLTIQRTQQEDSAVYLCASSLLGLATSTDTQYFGPGTRLTVL.

This rearrangement joins TRBV6-5 to TRBJ1-5, with unresolved D. CDR3 length equals 12 residues. Trimming pared 6 bases from V and 2 bases from J, leaving 5 bases between. Germline assignment: CDR1 MNHEY and CDR2 SVGAGI. The DNA for the CDR3 is TGTGCCAGCAGAACGGGCAATCAGCCCCAGCATTTT. This codes for CASRTGNQPQHF.

The J gene is TRBJ1-6, the V gene TRBV14, with D unresolved. Trimming shortened V by 1 base and J by 2 bases, and 9 bases separated the two germline ends. Germline V CDR1 and CDR2: SGHDN, FVKESK. This CDR3 contains 16 residues. This CDR3 reads CASSQGAGTYNSPLHF. Here the CDR3 DNA reads TGTGCCAGCAGCCAAGGGGCGGGGACCTATAATTCACCCCTCCACTTT.

The chain employs TRBV4-1 and TRBJ2-5; 10 nucleotides line up with TRBD2. This CDR3 is built from 18 residues. CDR1 and CDR2 (germline): MGHRA, YSYEKL. After removal of 4 bases from V and 0 bases from J, the junction contained 11 bases not matched to a gene. For the CDR3, the DNA is TGCGCCAGCAGCCCTCGGGTCGGGACTAGCGCTTACCAAGAGACCCAGTACTTC. This codes for CASSPRVGTSAYQETQYF.

CDR3 in amino acids: CASSEAGTGGRRAFF. The CDR3 region has the DNA TGCGCCAGCAGCGAGGCCGGGACAGGGGGCCGGCGGGCTTTCTTT. The chain has TRBV5-1 and TRBJ1-1, with TRBD1 matching 12 bases. There are 15 residues in the CDR3. The junction had 12 bases not matched to a gene; V was cut back by 4 bases and J by 11 bases. Looked up from germline, CDR1 is SGHRS and CDR2 is YFSETQ.

The rearrangement links TRBV9 to TRBJ2-2, with 8 bases aligning to TRBD2. V lost 4 bases and J lost 3; bases outside the gene matches: 5. The germline V gene encodes CDR1 SGDLS and CDR2 YYNGEE. This CDR3 has 15 amino acids. For the CDR3, the DNA is TGTGCCAGCAGCCCAGGACTAGCCGACACCGGGGAGCTGTTTTTT. It yields the protein CASSPGLADTGELFF.

V gene TRBV5-6 combines with J gene TRBJ1-3; TRBD1 might be the D (6 bases). Germline CDR1 and CDR2: SGHDT and YYEEEE. The CDR3 consists of 14 residues. Between the trimmed V and J ends, which lost 4 bases and 8 bases, there was a span of 16 bases. CDR3 coding DNA: TGTGCCAGCAGCCTTTCCGGACAGACCTACACCATATATTTT. Residues: CASSLSGQTYTIYF.

The chain carries TRBV2 and TRBJ2-7; D perhaps matches TRBD1 (6 bases). V was pared by 6 bases and J by 2 bases, with 14 bases between. The CDR3 spans 14 residues. Germline assignment: CDR1 SNHLY and CDR2 FYNNEI. The CDR3 sequence: CASSLRGLPYEQYF. For the CDR3, the DNA is TGTGCCAGCAGCCTCAGGGGTCTTCCCTACGAGCAGTACTTC.

V is TRBV19 and J is TRBJ2-7, with D perhaps matching TRBD1 (6 bases). V was cut by 5 bases and J by 4 bases, with 15 bases left in between. The CDR3 has 14 amino acids. Germline CDR1 and CDR2: LNHDA and SQIVND (reference sequence). The CDR3 region has the DNA TGTGCCAGTAGTCGGACAGTTCAGCGGTACGAGCAGTACTTC. This encodes CASSRTVQRYEQYF.